The TCR beta chain described here comes from a study of blood T cell repertoires in COVID-19. The table came from immunoSEQ multiplex PCR; TCRdb's copy has only in-frame clones and leaves some out. The data show tens of thousands of clones, 70% to 90% seen once. The length of the CDR3 is 13 residues. Germline V lookup: CDR1 MNHNS, CDR2 SASEGT. V was trimmed by 3 bases and J by 3 bases, leaving 6 bases between them. This receptor was identified in an elderly woman in a cohort sampled during active or convalescent COVID-19. The genes are TRBV6-1 and TRBJ2-1, with D possibly being TRBD1 (6 bases). The sample consisted of peripheral blood. The CDR3 here is CASSEDSYNEQFF. In nucleotides, the CDR3 is TGTGCCAGCAGTGAGGACAGCTACAATGAGCAGTTCTTC.